Reported below is one T cell receptor beta chain. With 1 base clipped from V and 12 bases from J, the junction kept 12 bases outside the gene matches. Germline V lookup: CDR1 SGHTA, CDR2 FQGNSA. CDR3 length: 14 amino acids. This specimen belongs to a study of blood T cell repertoires in COVID-19. On the study more broadly: Acute-phase and convalescent COVID-19 samples originated in the United States, Italy and Spain.

In the original workflow: By means of reference gene primer amplification, nucleated cell counts were estimated. Profiling relied on immunoSEQ multiplex PCR, and the TCRdb table lists in-frame clones only, not all of them. V, J and clone size were drawn from that table, and D and trimming were deduced from the DNA. The table records about 280,000 clones, 83% of them present only once. The rearrangement joins TRBV7-2 to TRBJ2-7; 7 nucleotides line up with TRBD2. The receptor comes from a woman between 45 and 60 years old who had recovered from COVID-19. Sequences were obtained from peripheral blood. The CDR3 bases are TGTGCCAGCAGCTTAGTTCTAGCGGAGTCTCCCCGGTACTTC. It encodes CASSLVLAESPRYF.